The next 2 T cell receptor beta chains were all read from a single sample in a study of blood T cells in healthy people across ages. Then a second PCR, running roughly 6 to 12 cycles, was carried out with a sample-barcoded 5' primer and a J-beta primer mix. TCRdb called the 5' RACE reads again in MiXCR, with one record for every CDR3 protein. The profile shows more than 700,000 distinct CDR3 sequences, about 53% of them singletons. Material for sequencing was blood. These receptors were taken from an elderly man in good health.

This clonotype showed up just a few times. V is TRBV6-6 and J is TRBJ2-7; TRBD2 aligns across 10 bases. The CDR3 has 15 amino acids. CDR1 and CDR2 (germline): MNHNY, SVGAGI (reference sequence). V was pared by 2 bases and J by 6 bases, with 7 bases of the junction left unmatched. CDR3 residues: CASSYPGVAGGEQYF. The DNA for the CDR3 is TGTGCCAGCAGTTACCCCGGGGTAGCGGGAGGCGAGCAGTACTTC.

The V and J genes are TRBV12-3 or TRBV12-4 and TRBJ2-4; TRBD2 agrees at 9 bases. The J call may be in error: the DNA end matches TRBJ2-5 better. The CDR3 has 16 residues. The CDR3 nucleotides read TGTGCCAGCAGTTTAGCGCGGGAGGGTTGGCGTGAGACCCAGTACTTC. This translates into CASSLAREGWRETQYF.